These 20 T cell receptor beta chains were sequenced from one sample in a study of blood T cell repertoires in COVID-19. Sequencing was performed with immunoSEQ multiplex PCR; in TCRdb, only in-frame clones are kept and a portion is missing. This table has about 69,000 clones, roughly 89% appearing once. Sequencing used peripheral blood. These receptor sequences come from a man aged 25-45 years with acute or convalescent COVID-19.

The rearrangement links TRBV5-3 to TRBJ1-1; 7 nucleotides match TRBD1. TRBV5-3 is marked as an open reading frame, function uncertain. The CDR3 spans 17 residues. Germline trimming cut 5 bases from V and 1 base from J; bases unmatched to any gene: 14. In DNA form, the CDR3 reads TGTGCCAGAAGATCCTCGACAGGGTGTGCGGCGAACACTGAAGCTTTCTTT. It codes for CARRSSTGCAANTEAFF.

The CDR3 is CASSMTASNQPQHF. CDR3 nucleotide sequence: TGTGCCAGTAGTATGACAGCTAGCAATCAGCCCCAGCATTTT. The genes are TRBV19 and TRBJ1-5, with a possible D match to TRBD1 (5 bases). The CDR3 runs 14 residues. The V and J ends lost 3 bases and 0 bases respectively, with 6 bases between them. Germline V gene data show CDR1 as LNHDA and CDR2 as SQIVND (reference sequence).

This chain links TRBV19 with TRBJ1-1, with D hard to call. Trimming removed 2 bases from V and 6 bases from J, with 10 bases in between. The CDR3 loop spans 13 amino acids. Germline V gene lookup returns CDR1 LNHDA and CDR2 SQIVND (reference sequence). DNA of the CDR3: TGTGCCAGTAGTATATTCTGGCGGGCTGAAGCTTTCTTT. This codes for CASSIFWRAEAFF.

This clone was picked up a small number of times. The chain employs TRBV18 and TRBJ2-3; 9 bases are a match to TRBD1. CDR3 length: 13 residues. The germline CDR1 and CDR2 sequences are KGHSH and LQKENI. V lost 5 bases, J lost 6 bases, and 3 bases stayed unmatched. The CDR3 spells CASSAGTGDTQYF. In DNA, the CDR3 is TGTGCCAGCTCAGCAGGGACAGGGGATACGCAGTATTTT.

This clone was observed a few times. The V and J genes are TRBV4-1 and TRBJ2-6, with TRBD2 as a possible D gene (6 bases). This CDR3 contains 19 residues. The germline V gene encodes CDR1 MGHRA and CDR2 YSYEKL. The V end was cut by 6 bases, the J end by 1 base, with 22 bases between. This chain's CDR3 is CASSLMVGGYGSGANVLTF. CDR3 DNA sequence: TGCGCCAGCAGTCTAATGGTGGGAGGATATGGGTCTGGGGCCAACGTCCTGACTTTC.

This clone appeared once. This rearrangement joins TRBV19 to TRBJ1-1; D gene ambiguous. The CDR3 covers 15 residues. CDR1 and CDR2 (germline): LNHDA, SQIVND (reference sequence). Trimming cost V 3 bases and J 4 bases, with 15 bases left between them. CDR3 nucleotide sequence: TGTGCCAGTAGTATTGGAGGCAGGCTGTCCACTGAAGCTTTCTTT. Its protein is CASSIGGRLSTEAFF.

The rearrangement joins TRBV19 to TRBJ2-2, with 13 bases lining up with TRBD2. This CDR3 is 19 amino acids long. Germline V CDR1 and CDR2: LNHDA, SQIVND (reference sequence). Germline trimming cut 4 bases from V and 4 bases from J; bases unmatched to any gene: 12. The CDR3 DNA sequence: TGTGCCAGTAGTAGACAGACCGGACTAGCGGGAGTGGGCACCGGGGAGCTGTTTTTT. Its translation is CASSRQTGLAGVGTGELFF.

Here the CDR3 DNA reads TGTGCCTGTAGAGCGGGGGCAAGCTCCTACGAGCAGTACGTC. It encodes CACRAGASSYEQYV. The J gene is TRBJ2-7, the V gene TRBV30; 8 bases are shared with TRBD2. CDR1 and CDR2 from the germline V gene are GTSNPN and SVGIG (reference sequence). CDR3 size: 14 residues. The V and J ends lost 6 bases and 0 bases, in that order; junction bases with no gene match: 7.

This chain joins TRBV6-6 and TRBJ1-4, with 10 bases lining up with TRBD1. This CDR3 is 16 amino acids long. Germline CDR1 reads MNHNY; CDR2 reads SVGAGI (reference sequence). After removal of 6 bases from V and 5 bases from J, the junction contained 9 bases not matched to a gene. In DNA, the CDR3 is TGTGCCAGCAGAGGAGGGGCGGGACAGGGGAATGAAAAACTGTTTTTT. Translation gives CASRGGAGQGNEKLFF.

V and J are TRBV6-6 and TRBJ1-2; weak D call: TRBD1 (6 bases). Germline CDR1 MNHNY, CDR2 SVGAGI (reference sequence). V lost 4 bases to trimming and J lost 0 bases, with 12 bases between them. The CDR3 runs to 15 residues. Here the CDR3 DNA reads TGTGCCAGCAGTTTCACAGGGCAAGCTAACTATGGCTACACCTTC. Translated: CASSFTGQANYGYTF.

V usage is TRBV30 and J usage is TRBJ1-2; D gene uncertain. V was cut by 0 bases and J by 7 bases, with 9 bases left in between. Germline CDR1 reads GTSNPN; CDR2 reads SVGIG (reference sequence). The CDR3 is made up of 12 amino acids. CDR3 bases: TGTGCCTGGAGTGTCCAACCGGGTGGCTACACCTTC. Encoded protein: CAWSVQPGGYTF.

The table lists this clone with a few counts. This chain uses TRBV11-2 with TRBJ1-4; D might be TRBD1 (5 bases). The V gene's germline CDR1 is SGHAT and CDR2 FQNNGV. The CDR3 runs 14 residues. V lost 5 bases and J 10 bases, leaving 17 bases between the germline ends. The CDR3 region has the DNA TGTGCCAGCAGCCACTCGGGGGATGTTGTAAAACTGTTTTTT. Protein: CASSHSGDVVKLFF.

The chain links TRBV3-1 (or the pseudogene TRBV3-2) to TRBJ1-2; 8 nucleotides line up with TRBD1. Germline V gives CDR1 LGHDT, CDR2 YNNKEL (reference sequence). V shed 6 bases, J shed 4 bases, and the junction held 4 bases outside the gene matches. CDR3 length: 13 amino acids. CDR3 sequence reads: CASRRTGSYGYTF. In nucleotides, the CDR3 is TGTGCCAGCAGACGGACAGGGAGCTATGGCTACACCTTC.

The V call is TRBV10-3, the J call TRBJ1-1; 10 bases agree with TRBD1. The CDR3 is 14 residues long. The germline gives CDR1 ENHRY, CDR2 SYGVKD. Trimming took 2 bases from V and 6 from J; bases not matched to a gene: 3. CDR3 sequence reads: CAISEGDRGSEAFF. The DNA of the CDR3 is TGTGCCATCAGTGAGGGGGACAGGGGCTCTGAAGCTTTCTTT.

The J gene is TRBJ2-5, the V gene TRBV7-9, with a tentative D call TRBD2 (5 bases). The germline gives CDR1 SEHNR, CDR2 FQNEAQ (reference sequence). The ends were cut back, 5 bases at V and 2 bases at J, with 15 bases in the middle. There are 15 residues in the CDR3. CDR3 DNA sequence: TGTGCCAGCAGCCCCGGACTCCAAGCGCAAGAGACCCAGTACTTC. Translation: CASSPGLQAQETQYF. The variable domain in full, with the rest retrieved from reference TRBV7-9 and TRBJ2-5, is DTGVSQNPRHKITKRGQNVTFRCDPISEHNRLYWYRQTLGQGPEFLTYFQNEAQLEKSRLLSDRFSAERPKGSFSTLEIQRTEQGDSAMYLCASSPGLQAQETQYFGPGTRLLVL.

V is TRBV3-1 (or the pseudogene TRBV3-2) and J is TRBJ2-7; weak D call: TRBD2 (6 bases). From germline, CDR1 is LGHDT and CDR2 YNNKEL (reference sequence). V was pared by 3 bases and J by 2 bases, with 11 bases between. The CDR3 is 14 amino acids. CDR3 bases: TGTGCCAGCAGCCACGGGGGTAACGCCTACGAGCAGTACTTC. Residues: CASSHGGNAYEQYF.

The rearrangement uses TRBV24-1 and TRBJ1-2, with 7 bases identical to TRBD1. Looked up from germline, CDR1 is KGHDR and CDR2 is SFDVKD. The trim removed 4 bases at V and 8 bases at J, leaving 9 bases unmatched. CDR3 size: 14 residues. As DNA, the CDR3 is TGTGCCACCAGTGACCACGACAGGGTTTGGGGCTACACCTTC. Residues: CATSDHDRVWGYTF.

The sample holds a few counts of this clone. The rearrangement joins TRBV3-1 (or the pseudogene TRBV3-2) to TRBJ2-1; D is undetermined. The CDR3 is made up of 14 amino acids. The V end lost 0 bases, the J end lost 12 bases, and 15 bases lay between the germline ends. Per the germline V gene, CDR1 is LGHDT and CDR2 is YNNKEL (reference sequence). This CDR3 is CASSQDLSSGRQFF. The CDR3 DNA is TGTGCCAGCAGCCAAGATCTTAGTTCCGGTCGGCAGTTCTTC.

The V and J genes are TRBV6-6 and TRBJ1-2, with a weak D call TRBD1 (6 bases). Germline-derived CDR1 and CDR2 are MNHNY and SVGAGI (reference sequence). This CDR3 contains 16 residues. The V end lost 2 bases, the J end lost 1 base, and 14 bases lay between the germline ends. DNA of the CDR3: TGTGCCAGCAGTTACACCGGACAGAAGAATAACTATGGCTACACCTTC. Amino acid sequence: CASSYTGQKNNYGYTF.

The V gene is TRBV18, the J gene TRBJ2-7; D is ambiguous. V was shortened by 6 bases and J by 2 bases, with 11 bases between the two germline ends. Germline V gene data show CDR1 as KGHSH and CDR2 as LQKENI. This CDR3 has 13 residues. CDR3 nucleotide sequence: TGTGCCAGCTCCCCGAGTCTTACCTACGAGCAGTACTTC. Protein product: CASSPSLTYEQYF.